Shown below are 13 T cell receptor beta chains from a single sample sequenced in a study of OX40 agonist ivuxolimab in advanced cancers. Data came from immunoSEQ multiplex PCR; TCRdb stores just in-frame clones and leaves some out. The top ten clones hold more than 0.35% of a sample with 59,000 or so clones, 80% to 90% of them seen once. Sample: CD4+ or CD8+ T cells sorted from blood, taken in a trial of the OX40 agonist ivuxolimab. All receptors derive from an adult with an advanced solid tumor such as melanoma, head and neck, liver or kidney cancer.

V gene TRBV6-6 combines with J gene TRBJ2-3; D gene unclear. CDR3 length: 11 amino acids. V shed 7 bases and J shed 6 bases, with 8 bases lying between them. Germline CDR1 reads MNHNY; CDR2 reads SVGAGI (reference sequence). The CDR3 nucleotides read TGTGCCAGCACTAGGCTCGATACGCAGTATTTT. The encoded protein is CASTRLDTQYF.

The chain carries TRBV4-2 and TRBJ1-1; D might be TRBD1 (6 bases). This CDR3 contains 13 residues. CDR1 and CDR2 (germline): LGHNA, YNFKEQ. Trimming stripped 0 bases from V and 4 bases from J, with 6 bases between. The CDR3, as DNA: TGTGCCAGCAGCCAAGACAGGGGCACTGAAGCTTTCTTT. It codes for CASSQDRGTEAFF.

This sequence joins TRBV7-3 and TRBJ1-1; tentative D call: TRBD1 (6 bases). Germline assignment: CDR1 SGHTA and CDR2 FQGTGA. This CDR3 contains 14 residues. Between the trimmed V and J ends, which lost 5 bases and 6 bases, there was a span of 16 bases. Written as DNA, the CDR3 is TGTGCCAGCAGCCTGGGGGCTCTTAGGGCTGAAGCTTTCTTT. Protein: CASSLGALRAEAFF.

The CDR3 sequence: CASSQDLFRSYEQYF. The CDR3 DNA is TGCGCCAGCAGCCAAGATCTATTCCGGAGCTACGAGCAGTACTTC. The chain links TRBV4-3 to TRBJ2-7; D uncertain. This CDR3 is 15 amino acids long. V was cut by 0 bases and J by 3 bases, with 12 bases left in between. Germline V gene data show CDR1 as LGHNA and CDR2 as YSLEER.

The chain recombines TRBV23-1 with TRBJ1-2; D may be TRBD1 (6 bases). TRBV23-1 carries the ORF label, with uncertain function. The ends were cut back, 1 base at V and 1 base at J, with 13 bases in the middle. The CDR3 sequence is 16 residues long. CDR3 sequence: CASSQYRDTDNYGYTF. CDR3 sequence (DNA): TGCGCCAGCAGTCAATACCGGGACACCGATAACTATGGCTACACCTTC.

The V gene is TRBV10-2, the J gene TRBJ2-1; D may be TRBD1 or TRBD2 (6 bases each). V was trimmed by 5 bases and J by 6 bases, leaving 20 bases between them. CDR1 WSHSY and CDR2 SAAADI come from the germline V gene. The CDR3 runs to 16 residues. The CDR3: CASSPMGGQGGNEQFF. The CDR3 DNA is TGCGCCAGCAGTCCTATGGGGGGCCAAGGGGGCAATGAGCAGTTCTTC.

This rearrangement joins TRBV6-5 to TRBJ2-5; possibly TRBD2 for D (6 bases). The J call may be in error: the DNA end matches TRBJ2-7 better. The CDR3 totals 15 residues. Germline V lookup: CDR1 MNHEY, CDR2 SVGAGI. CDR3 in amino acids: CASSYSVGGAYEQYF. Here the CDR3 DNA reads TGTGCCAGCAGTTACTCTGTCGGAGGGGCCTACGAGCAGTACTTC.

This chain links TRBV7-6 with TRBJ1-5; D is undetermined. CDR3 length: 16 residues. Trimming stripped 4 bases from V and 0 bases from J, with 13 bases between. The germline CDR1 and CDR2 sequences are SGHVS and FNYEAQ. This chain's CDR3 is CASSSLAFYSNQPQHF. The DNA for the CDR3 is TGTGCCAGCAGCTCCCTCGCGTTTTATAGCAATCAGCCCCAGCATTTT. Complete variable domain (other parts from reference TRBV7-6 and TRBJ1-5): GAGVSQSPRYKVTKRGQDVALRCDPISGHVSLYWYRQALGQGPEFLTYFNYEAQQDKSGLPNDRFSAERPEGSISTLTIQRTEQRDSAMYRCASSSLAFYSNQPQHFGDGTRLSIL.

The chain joins TRBV27 to TRBJ2-6; TRBD1 aligns across 8 bases. V lost 6 bases, J lost 0 bases, and 4 bases stayed unmatched. CDR1 and CDR2 (germline): MNHEY, SMNVEV (reference sequence). CDR3 size: 16 residues. CDR3 residues: CASRDRASSGANVLTF. The CDR3 DNA follows: TGTGCCAGCAGGGACAGGGCTAGCTCTGGGGCCAACGTCCTGACTTTC.

This sequence joins TRBV5-1 and TRBJ2-5, with 8 bases matching TRBD1. CDR1 is SGHRS, CDR2 YFSETQ, per germline. After removal of 1 base from V and 8 bases from J, the junction contained 10 bases not matched to a gene. The CDR3 totals 15 residues. The CDR3 nucleotides are TGCGCCAGCAGCTTGTTAGGCAGGGGGCGGGAAACCCAGTACTTC. This sequence encodes CASSLLGRGRETQYF.

The V and J genes are TRBV5-1 and TRBJ2-1; TRBD2 matches at 7 bases. V shed 2 bases and J 6 bases; nucleotides not matched to a gene: 5. The CDR3 covers 14 residues. Germline loops: CDR1 SGHRS, CDR2 YFSETQ. The CDR3 DNA reads TGCGCCAGCAGCTTCCAGCGGGGCTCCAATGAGCAGTTCTTC. Its translation: CASSFQRGSNEQFF.

Concerning this clone itself: The junction shows a germline mismatch at one end, possibly a read error. This chain uses TRBV6-1 with TRBJ2-1; D not certain. In germline, CDR1 is MNHNS, CDR2 SASEGT. There are 12 residues in the CDR3. Here the CDR3 reads CASSDSINGQFF. Here the CDR3 DNA reads TGTGCCAGCAGTGACAGCATTAATGGGCAGTTCTTC.

V gene TRBV11-2 combines with J gene TRBJ1-4, with D perhaps matching TRBD1 (5 bases). The ends were cut back, 2 bases at V and 8 bases at J, with 12 bases in the middle. The CDR3 runs 14 residues. Germline CDR1 and CDR2: SGHAT and FQNNGV. The CDR3 loop reads CASSLIRGSEKLFF. The CDR3 coding sequence is TGTGCCAGCAGCTTAATCCGGGGGTCAGAAAAACTGTTTTTT.